This entry features one T cell receptor beta chain sequence. Through a sample-barcoded 5' primer and a J-beta primer mix, a second PCR was run for roughly 7 to 11 cycles. TCRdb redid the calling of the 5' RACE reads with MiXCR, one entry per CDR3 protein. This table holds 910,000 or so distinct CDR3 sequences, just over 50% found once. This sample is drawn from a study of blood T cells in healthy people across ages. Per-sample PBMC isolation yielded at least 6.5 million cells. V dropped 0 bases and J dropped 11 bases, with 14 bases sitting between them. The CDR3 has 14 amino acids. Germline lookup yields CDR1 ENHRY and CDR2 SYGVKD.

The chain links TRBV10-3 to TRBJ2-1; a possible D gene is TRBD2 (5 bases). This clonotype originated in an older woman in good health. The sequencing input was blood. The CDR3 DNA reads TGTGCCATCAGTGAGTCTCCCGTGGGAGATAAGCAGTTCTTC. Its protein is CAISESPVGDKQFF.